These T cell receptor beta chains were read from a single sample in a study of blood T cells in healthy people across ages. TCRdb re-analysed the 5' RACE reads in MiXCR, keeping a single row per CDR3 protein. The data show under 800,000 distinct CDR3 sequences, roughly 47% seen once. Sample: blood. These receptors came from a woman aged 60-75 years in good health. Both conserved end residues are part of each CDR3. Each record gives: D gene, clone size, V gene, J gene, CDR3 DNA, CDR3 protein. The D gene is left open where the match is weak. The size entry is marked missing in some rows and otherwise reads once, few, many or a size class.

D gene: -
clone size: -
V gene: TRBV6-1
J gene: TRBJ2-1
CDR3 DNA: TGTACCAGCAGGAAGGCAGGGGTGGAAAATGAGCAGTTCTTC
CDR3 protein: CTSRKAGVENEQFF

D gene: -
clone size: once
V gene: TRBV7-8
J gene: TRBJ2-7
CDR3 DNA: TGTGCCAGCATCGCCGGGCTCGCGAGCGTTAGGAACGAGCAGTACTTC
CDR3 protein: CASIAGLASVRNEQYF

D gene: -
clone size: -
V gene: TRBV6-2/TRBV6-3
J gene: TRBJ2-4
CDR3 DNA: TGTGCCAGCGAGGACTTAGCCAAAAACATTCAGTACTTC
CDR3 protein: CASEDLAKNIQYF

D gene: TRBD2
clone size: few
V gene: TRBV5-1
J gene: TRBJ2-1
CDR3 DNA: TGCGCCAGCAGCTTGGAGCTAGCGGGAGTCTTCGGAAATGAGCAGTTCTTC
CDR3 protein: CASSLELAGVFGNEQFF

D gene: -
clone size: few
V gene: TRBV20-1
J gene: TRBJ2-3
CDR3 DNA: TGCAGTGCCAGCCAGACGTGGGAGACAGATACGCAGTATTTT
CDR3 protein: CSASQTWETDTQYF

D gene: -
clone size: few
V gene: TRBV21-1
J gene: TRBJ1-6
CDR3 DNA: TGTGCCAGCTCACGGGGGGAACAGGGACTTTATAATTCACCCCTCCACTTT
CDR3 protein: CASSRGEQGLYNSPLHF

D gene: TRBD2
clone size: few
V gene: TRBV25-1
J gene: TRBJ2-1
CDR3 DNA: TGTGCCAGCAGTGAATTAGCGGGAGGTAATGAGCAGTTCTTC
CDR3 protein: CASSELAGGNEQFF

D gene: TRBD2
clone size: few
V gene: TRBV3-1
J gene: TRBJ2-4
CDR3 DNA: TGTGCCAGCAGCCAAGGACTAGCTGTAACCAAAAACATTCAGTACTTC
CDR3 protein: CASSQGLAVTKNIQYF

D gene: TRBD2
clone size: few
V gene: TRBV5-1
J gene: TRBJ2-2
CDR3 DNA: TGCGCCAGCAGCCGGGGGGTAGGAACTGTGACCGGGGAGCTGTTTTTT
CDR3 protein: CASSRGVGTVTGELFF

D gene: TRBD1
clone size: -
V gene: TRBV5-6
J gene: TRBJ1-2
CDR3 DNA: TGTGCCAGCAGCCCCCAAACTGGACAGGGTTTCGGCTATGGCTACACCTTC
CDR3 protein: CASSPQTGQGFGYGYTF

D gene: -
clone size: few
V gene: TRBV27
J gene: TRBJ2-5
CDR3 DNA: TGTGCCAGCAGTCCCCGACAGTGGGAGACCCAGTACTTC
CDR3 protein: CASSPRQWETQYF

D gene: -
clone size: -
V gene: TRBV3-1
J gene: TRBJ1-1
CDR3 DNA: TGTGCCAGCAGCCAAGTCGGGGGAAACACTGAAGCTTTCTTT
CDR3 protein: CASSQVGGNTEAFF

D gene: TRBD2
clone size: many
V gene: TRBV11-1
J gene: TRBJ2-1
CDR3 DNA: TGTGCCAGCAGCTCGGGGACTAGCGGGGGATACAATGAGCAGTTCTTC
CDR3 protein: CASSSGTSGGYNEQFF

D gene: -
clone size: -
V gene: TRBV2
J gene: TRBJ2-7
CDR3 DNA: TGTGCCAGCGTTGGGGACGGGGACCACGAGCAGTACTTC
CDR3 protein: CASVGDGDHEQYF

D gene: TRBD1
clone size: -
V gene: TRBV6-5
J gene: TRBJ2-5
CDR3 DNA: TGTGCCAGCAGACCGACAGGGAAGCAAGAGACCCAGTACTTC
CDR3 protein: CASRPTGKQETQYF

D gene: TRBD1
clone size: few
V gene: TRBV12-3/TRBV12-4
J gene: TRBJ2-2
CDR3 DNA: TGTGCCAGCAGGGACAGGGGGCGCGCCACCGGGGAGCTGTTTTTT
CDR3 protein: CASRDRGRATGELFF

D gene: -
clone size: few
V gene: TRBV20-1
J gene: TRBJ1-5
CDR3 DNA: TGCAGTGCTAGCACAGGGCCGAGCAATCAGCCCCAGCATTTT
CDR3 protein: CSASTGPSNQPQHF

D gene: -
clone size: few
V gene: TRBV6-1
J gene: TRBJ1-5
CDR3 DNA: TGTGCCAGCAGAGACTTTAGCAATCAGCCCCAGCATTTT
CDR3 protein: CASRDFSNQPQHF

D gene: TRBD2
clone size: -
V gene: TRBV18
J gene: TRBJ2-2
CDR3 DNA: TGTGCCAGCTCACCCGGACTAGCGGGGAGCACCGGGGAGCTGTTTTTT
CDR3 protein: CASSPGLAGSTGELFF

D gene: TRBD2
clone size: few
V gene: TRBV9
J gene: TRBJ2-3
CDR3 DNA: TGTGCCAGCAGCTTCCGGGAGGGGGGCACAGATACGCAGTATTTT
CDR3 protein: CASSFREGGTDTQYF

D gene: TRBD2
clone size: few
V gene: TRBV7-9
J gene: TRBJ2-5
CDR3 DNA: TGTGCCAGCAGTCTAGCGGGAGCGGCGGAGACCCAGTACTTC
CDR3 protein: CASSLAGAAETQYF

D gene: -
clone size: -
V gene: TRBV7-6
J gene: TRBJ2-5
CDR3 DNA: TGTGCCAGCAGCTTAACCCAAGAGGCCCAGTACTTC
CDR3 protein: CASSLTQEAQYF

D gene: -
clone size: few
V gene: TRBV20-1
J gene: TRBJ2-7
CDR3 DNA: TGCAGTGCTATGCCAAGGGAGAGATCCTACAATGAGCAGTACTTC
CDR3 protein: CSAMPRERSYNEQYF

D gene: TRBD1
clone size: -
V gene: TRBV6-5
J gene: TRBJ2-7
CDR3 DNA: TGTGCCAGCAGTTACTCGGTATCCCCGGACAGGCCCTACGAGCAGTACTTC
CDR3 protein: CASSYSVSPDRPYEQYF

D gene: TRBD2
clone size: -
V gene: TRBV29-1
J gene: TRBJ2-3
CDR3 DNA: TGCAGCGTTATGGGCGGGGGGGCCATAGATACGCAGTATTTT
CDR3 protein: CSVMGGGAIDTQYF

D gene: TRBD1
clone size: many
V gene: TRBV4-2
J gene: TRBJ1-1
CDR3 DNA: TGTGCCAGCAGCCAGGCTCGGACAGGGGGCACTGAAGCTTTCTTT
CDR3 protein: CASSQARTGGTEAFF

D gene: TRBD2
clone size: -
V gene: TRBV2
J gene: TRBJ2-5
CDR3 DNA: TGTGCCAGCAGCTACCAGGGGCTAGCGGGAGAAGAGACCCAGTACTTC
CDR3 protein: CASSYQGLAGEETQYF

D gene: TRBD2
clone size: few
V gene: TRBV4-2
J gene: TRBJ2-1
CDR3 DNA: TGTGCCAGCAGCCAAGCAGGGAGGGATGAGCAGTTCTTC
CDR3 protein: CASSQAGRDEQFF